The next 5 T cell receptor beta chains were all read from a single sample in a study of blood T cell repertoires in COVID-19. TCRdb's table, derived via immunoSEQ multiplex PCR, lists solely in-frame clones and lacks some. The table lists about 160,000 clones, roughly 87% of them singletons. Sequenced material: peripheral blood. The source of these receptors is a woman between 55 and 75 years old who had recovered from COVID-19.

This clone was seen only a few times. The CDR3: CASSLGRWHNQPQHF. In DNA, the CDR3 is TGTGCCAGCAGTTTGGGGAGGTGGCACAATCAGCCCCAGCATTTT. The chain recombines TRBV28 with TRBJ1-5; D not certain. Germline CDR1 reads MDHEN; CDR2 reads SYDVKM. The V gene lost 3 bases and the J gene lost 3 bases, with 12 bases spanning the gap. The CDR3 has 15 residues.

In its sample, this clone was seen a few times. This chain connects TRBV9 to TRBJ2-1, with D perhaps TRBD2 (7 bases). In germline, CDR1 is SGDLS, CDR2 YYNGEE. The germline V and J ends were trimmed by 1 base and 6 bases, with 14 bases remaining between them. CDR3 length: 15 residues. CDR3 DNA: TGTGCCAGCAGCGTAACGGCGGGGGCCACCAATGAGCAGTTCTTC. Translated, it gives CASSVTAGATNEQFF.

This chain joins TRBV19 and TRBJ2-3; 9 bases match TRBD2. Germline lookup yields CDR1 LNHDA and CDR2 SQIVND (reference sequence). Trimming cost V 4 bases and J 1 base; bases outside gene matches: 3. The CDR3 contains 15 residues. The CDR3 sequence is CASSKGTSRTDTQYF. CDR3 bases: TGTGCCAGTAGTAAAGGGACTAGCCGCACAGATACGCAGTATTTT.

The CDR3 here is CASSLFGGTNTGELFF. As DNA, the CDR3 is TGTGCCAGCAGCTTATTCGGGGGGACGAACACCGGGGAGCTGTTTTTT. The chain couples TRBV5-6 to TRBJ2-2; 7 nucleotides agree with TRBD2. The germline V gene encodes CDR1 SGHDT and CDR2 YYEEEE. The CDR3 has 16 residues. Trimming cost V 2 bases and J 0 bases; bases outside gene matches: 4.

This clone appeared a single time. The J gene is TRBJ2-2, the V gene TRBV24-1; D is possibly TRBD1 (6 bases). Trimming removed 9 bases at V and 5 bases at J, with 15 bases between. The germline V gene encodes CDR1 KGHDR and CDR2 SFDVKD. The length of the CDR3 is 14 residues. CDR3 bases: TGTGCCACCGAAGAACCCAGGGGAACCGGGGAGCTGTTTTTT. Translated, it gives CATEEPRGTGELFF.